This T cell receptor (beta chain) was captured by sequencing in a study of cytomegalovirus exposure and HLA in healthy donors. Overall study context: Earlier, 100 million to 120 million unique TCR beta sequences were recovered from 200 million or so T cells by an analysis. Whole-study results and caveats: A later analysis revealed that TCR association rates differed between HLA loci, peaking at DRB1 and bottoming out at HLA-C. Prior analysis indicated that the majority of TCR beta V segments exhibited productivity approximately 87% or approximately 30% of the time.

V was clipped by 3 bases and J by 5 bases; unmatched bases: 3. Germline CDR1 ENHRY, CDR2 SYGVKD. The CDR3 spans 13 residues. The PCR used 60 Vbeta and 13 Jbeta primers. The protocol was immunoSEQ multiplex PCR, while the TCRdb copy is restricted to in-frame clones and leaves out a portion. Counted here are under 120,000 clones, around 80% occurring once; the ten biggest clones make up more than 4.5%. Concerning this clone: The antigen is undetermined.

Sequencing was carried out using PBMCs. V gene TRBV10-3 combines with J gene TRBJ1-1, with 7 bases that match TRBD1. This receptor was taken from a female donor in good health and CMV-seropositive. The CDR3 DNA reads TGTGCCATCAGTGAATCAGGGGGTACTGAAGCTTTCTTT. Protein: CAISESGGTEAFF.